This T cell receptor beta chain appears in the sequencing data of a study of T-cell memory formation after mild COVID-19. Notes on this clonotype: Its target is unknown.

This CDR3 comprises 13 residues. Germline loops: CDR1 SGHRS, CDR2 YFSETQ. V lost 2 bases and J lost 6, with 9 bases in between. Each CDR3 protein gets one entry after TCRdb re-called the 5' RACE reads with MiXCR. The sample gives about 240,000 distinct CDR3 sequences, around 10% of which show up once; roughly a fifth is in the top ten. General study results and limits: CD4+ contracting clones were found mainly in CM and EM, and CD8+ ones in EMRA.

The sequencing sample was made of PBMCs or a T cell subset sorted from them (not recorded which). The TCR was taken from a man between 18 and 29 years old who had mild COVID-19 (a few samples of this study predate the infection). Cell type and time point are not known. The V call is TRBV5-1, the J call TRBJ2-1; D gene unclear. CDR3 region: CASSFSASNEQFF. Here the CDR3 DNA reads TGCGCCAGCAGCTTTTCCGCTAGCAATGAGCAGTTCTTC.